The 3 T cell receptor beta chains below were found in one sample sequenced in a study of T cell repertoires in cytomegalovirus infection. Antigens for these TCRs are unknown. TCRdb reanalysed the reads using MiXCR and keeps one entry per CDR3 protein. The sample lists roughly 120,000 distinct CDR3 sequences, around 10% occurring once. The source material was PBMCs, sequenced either directly or after in vitro stimulation (not recorded which). The receptors come from a human donor in good health (CMV status not recorded). Some clones in this sample may be carry-over from other donors' samples.

The chain recombines TRBV4-3 with TRBJ2-3, with 7 nucleotides matching TRBD1. The germline V gene encodes CDR1 LGHNA and CDR2 YSLEER. There are 16 residues in the CDR3. Germline trimming cut 1 base from V and 4 bases from J; bases unmatched to any gene: 8. In DNA, the CDR3 is TGCGCCAGCAGCCAAGGGGTGGGGCAGGGGGCAGATACGCAGTATTTT. Translating gives CASSQGVGQGADTQYF.

This CDR3 is CASRALAGAIADTQYF. The CDR3 DNA reads as TGTGCCAGCAGGGCACTAGCGGGAGCTATAGCAGATACGCAGTATTTT. V gene TRBV6-6 combines with J gene TRBJ2-3; 11 positions match TRBD2. The CDR3 is 16 residues long. In germline, CDR1 is MNHNY, CDR2 SVGAGI (reference sequence). V was pared by 6 bases and J by 4 bases, with 9 bases of the junction left unmatched.

In its sample, this clonotype was seen a few times. The chain uses TRBV6-5 and TRBJ1-2; D is unresolved. The CDR3 loop spans 15 amino acids. The germline V gene has CDR1 MNHEY and CDR2 SVGAGI. Trimming took off 0 bases at V and 8 bases at J, with 16 bases between the two ends. The CDR3 loop is CASSYSTQSLGGYTF. The CDR3 bases are TGTGCCAGCAGTTACTCGACACAGAGTCTTGGGGGCTACACCTTC.